The 22 T cell receptor beta chains below were found in one sample sequenced in a study of early T cells in non-severe SARS-CoV-2 infection. Each CDR3 protein is one row after TCRdb ran MiXCR on the 5' RACE reads. The data hold 75,000 to 100,000 distinct CDR3 sequences, with approximately 15% observed a single time. The specimen was whole blood. The receptor source for this set is an adult who was a healthcare worker with PCR-confirmed SARS-CoV-2 infection or an uninfected control (not recorded which).

The table lists this clonotype with many counts. The chain recombines TRBV27 with TRBJ2-3; possible D gene TRBD1, 6 bases. The CDR3 is 15 amino acids. Trimming pared 9 bases from V and 0 bases from J, leaving 16 bases between. Germline V gene data show CDR1 as MNHEY and CDR2 as SMNVEV (reference sequence). CDR3 DNA sequence: TGTGCCAGTAGCCAGGGGTCCCCTAGCACAGATACGCAGTATTTT. It translates to CASSQGSPSTDTQYF.

There are a few counts of this clonotype. This chain joins TRBV29-1 and TRBJ2-1; D perhaps matches TRBD1 (5 bases). From germline, CDR1 is SQVTM and CDR2 ANQGSEA. The CDR3 runs 13 residues. Trimming took 6 bases from V and 5 from J, leaving 14 bases between them. CDR3 DNA: TGCAGCGTCCCCTGGGGCGGCGACAATGAGCAGTTCTTC. Translation gives CSVPWGGDNEQFF.

This clonotype showed up just a few times. CDR3 amino acids: CASSLGHYGYTF. In DNA form, the CDR3 reads TGTGCCAGCAGTTTGGGGCACTATGGCTACACCTTC. The chain combines TRBV12-3 or TRBV12-4 with TRBJ1-2; maybe TRBD1 (5 bases). The CDR3 totals 12 residues. The germline V and J ends were trimmed by 3 bases and 3 bases, with 5 bases remaining between them.

V and J are TRBV19 and TRBJ2-7, with a possible D match to TRBD2 (6 bases). Germline CDR1 LNHDA, CDR2 SQIVND (reference sequence). Between the trimmed V and J ends, which lost 8 bases and 2 bases, there was a span of 10 bases. The CDR3 loop spans 12 amino acids. The CDR3 bases are TGTGCCAGTGCGGGACGCCCCTACGAGCAGTACTTC. Its protein product is CASAGRPYEQYF. Drawing the rest from reference TRBV19 and TRBJ2-7, the complete variable domain is DGGITQSPKYLFRKEGQNVTLSCEQNLNHDAMYWYRQDPGQGLRLIYYSQIVNDFQKGDIAEGYSVSREKKESFPLTVTSAQKNPTAFYLCASAGRPYEQYFGPGTRLTVT.

The chain recombines TRBV27 with TRBJ2-7; tentatively, D is TRBD2 (6 bases). V lost 8 bases, J lost 2 bases, and 16 bases lay in between. The length of the CDR3 is 14 residues. Germline V gene sequence: CDR1 MNHEY, CDR2 SMNVEV (reference sequence). CDR3 coding DNA: TGTGCCAGCCGCGGGGTCTTAACGCCCTACGAGCAGTACTTC. Protein: CASRGVLTPYEQYF.

This chain links TRBV27 with TRBJ2-7; D remains unclear. Germline CDR1 reads MNHEY; CDR2 reads SMNVEV (reference sequence). The CDR3 has 13 amino acids. V was cut by 5 bases and J by 2 bases, with 10 bases left in between. This chain's CDR3 is CASSPYRAYEQYF. Written as DNA, the CDR3 is TGTGCCAGCAGTCCCTACCGAGCCTACGAGCAGTACTTC.

Here the CDR3 reads CASSRREGHREQFF. The CDR3 DNA reads as TGTGCCAGCAGCCGACGGGAGGGCCACAGGGAGCAGTTCTTC. The chain employs TRBV7-2 and TRBJ2-1, with TRBD2 identical over 8 bases. This CDR3 has 14 residues. The V segment lost 5 bases and the J segment 10 bases; nucleotides outside the gene matches: 10. CDR1 is SGHTA, CDR2 FQGNSA, per germline.

The gene calls are TRBV20-1 and TRBJ2-3, with 12 nucleotides matching TRBD2. The CDR3 spans 14 residues. CDR1 and CDR2 from the germline V gene are DFQATT and SNEGSKA (reference sequence). V gave up 6 bases and J gave up 0 bases; unmatched junction bases: 1. CDR3 DNA: TGCAGTGCCGGACTAGCGGGAAGCACAGATACGCAGTATTTT. This sequence encodes CSAGLAGSTDTQYF.

This clonotype was seen a few times. The gene calls are TRBV5-4 and TRBJ1-2, with 8 bases that match TRBD1. The CDR3 runs to 18 residues. Germline V gene data show CDR1 as SGHNT and CDR2 as YYREEE (reference sequence). J lost 1 base, V lost 2 bases, and 13 bases had no gene match. CDR3 loop: CASSFDTGGRAINYGYTF. CDR3 nucleotides: TGTGCCAGCAGCTTCGACACAGGGGGAAGGGCTATTAACTATGGCTACACCTTC.

The chain couples TRBV12-3 or TRBV12-4 to TRBJ1-1; D is uncertain. The CDR3 covers 12 residues. V shed 7 bases and J shed 8 bases, with 14 bases lying between them. CDR3 loop: CASTSPPREAFF. DNA for the CDR3: TGTGCCAGCACTTCCCCCCCCAGGGAAGCTTTCTTT.

CDR3 bases: TGTGCCTGGAGTCCAAGAGGGGCTAGCGTCACGCGGGAGCAGTACTTC. Translating gives CAWSPRGASVTREQYF. The chain recombines TRBV30 with TRBJ2-7; D is possibly TRBD2 (6 bases). The CDR3 loop spans 16 amino acids. The V gene lost 2 bases and the J gene lost 7 bases, with 24 bases spanning the gap. CDR1 and CDR2 from the germline V gene are GTSNPN and SVGIG (reference sequence).

The sample holds a few counts of this clonotype. The V call is TRBV29-1, the J call TRBJ2-3; D perhaps matches TRBD2 (6 bases). CDR3 size: 15 residues. Trimming shortened V by 1 base and J by 10 bases, and 21 bases separated the two germline ends. Germline values: CDR1 SQVTM, CDR2 ANQGSEA. This CDR3 reads CSVEVGGTKRRAQYF. CDR3 bases: TGCAGCGTTGAAGTAGGCGGTACCAAGCGGAGGGCGCAGTATTTT.

The chain is built from TRBV7-2 and TRBJ2-6; weak D call: TRBD2 (6 bases). Trimming removed 5 bases at V and 0 bases at J, with 14 bases between. Germline CDR1 reads SGHTA; CDR2 reads FQGNSA. The CDR3 is 17 residues long. The CDR3 loop is CASSRPGLSSGANVLTF. The CDR3 bases are TGTGCCAGCAGCAGACCGGGACTTTCCTCTGGGGCCAACGTCCTGACTTTC.

This chain uses TRBV29-1 with TRBJ2-3, with a tentative D call TRBD1 (6 bases). The CDR3 is 14 residues long. From germline, CDR1 is SQVTM and CDR2 ANQGSEA. V lost 4 bases and J 7 bases, leaving 18 bases between the germline ends. CDR3 DNA sequence: TGCAGCGTTGCCAGGACAGAGACTGCTAATACGCAGTATTTT. Protein product: CSVARTETANTQYF.

A remark on this clonotype: Being one base from a much bigger clone, this may be a read error. The chain uses TRBV6-2 or TRBV6-3 and TRBJ2-6; D perhaps matches TRBD2 (6 bases). Trimming took off 2 bases at V and 2 bases at J, with 10 bases between the two ends. CDR1 is MNHEY and CDR2 is SVGEGT in the germline V gene. The CDR3 is 16 residues long. The DNA of the CDR3 is TGTGCCAGCAGTTACCAGGGACTGACTGGGGCCAACGTCCTGACTTTC. It yields the protein CASSYQGLTGANVLTF.

This clonotype was seen more than once but under ten times. For the CDR3, the DNA is TGTGCCAGCAGCTTAAACAGGAAGCAAGAGACCCAGTACTTC. Its translation: CASSLNRKQETQYF. The chain combines TRBV7-9 with TRBJ2-5; D is perhaps TRBD1 (5 bases). CDR1 SEHNR and CDR2 FQNEAQ come from the germline V gene (reference sequence). V shed 2 bases and J shed 2 bases, with 9 bases lying between them. The CDR3 covers 14 residues.

V usage is TRBV18 and J usage is TRBJ1-5; TRBD1 is a possible D gene (5 bases). The CDR3 contains 16 residues. Germline CDR1 reads KGHSH; CDR2 reads LQKENI. Trimming cost V 0 bases and J 1 base, with 10 bases left between them. The DNA for the CDR3 is TGTGCCAGCTCACCACCCGGGACGCAGAGCAATCAGCCCCAGCATTTT. The encoded protein is CASSPPGTQSNQPQHF.

The chain uses TRBV28 and TRBJ2-5; either TRBD1 or TRBD2 may fit D (6 bases each). This CDR3 is built from 14 residues. V was trimmed by 6 bases and J by 5 bases, leaving 16 bases between them. The germline V gene has CDR1 MDHEN and CDR2 SYDVKM. Written as DNA, the CDR3 is TGTGCCAGCAGCACCCACGGAGGGGGTGAGACCCAGTACTTC. Translating gives CASSTHGGGETQYF.

The rearrangement uses TRBV10-2 and TRBJ2-7; maybe TRBD2 (5 bases). In germline, CDR1 is WSHSY, CDR2 SAAADI. Deletions cut 4 bases from V and 5 bases from J, with 15 bases between. This CDR3 is 14 amino acids long. This CDR3 is CASSGLLGPDEQYF. Here the CDR3 DNA reads TGCGCCAGCAGTGGGTTACTAGGGCCCGACGAGCAGTACTTC.

This clonotype has just a few counts. V is TRBV7-9 and J is TRBJ2-3; possibly TRBD1 or TRBD2 for D (6 bases each). Trimming pared 5 bases from V and 7 bases from J, leaving 25 bases between. The CDR3 consists of 17 residues. The germline V gene encodes CDR1 SEHNR and CDR2 FQNEAQ (reference sequence). CDR3 bases: TGTGCCAGCAGCCCACGGGGACACCAAAGGGAGGTGAATACGCAGTATTTT. The encoded protein is CASSPRGHQREVNTQYF.

In this sample, this clonotype turned up many times. V usage is TRBV29-1 and J usage is TRBJ2-1; the D gene could be TRBD1 or TRBD2 (5 bases each). V was pared by 4 bases and J by 0 bases, with 10 bases between. The CDR3 covers 14 residues. Germline V gene sequence: CDR1 SQVTM, CDR2 ANQGSEA. CDR3 protein: CSVAAGSSYNEQFF. In nucleotides, the CDR3 is TGCAGCGTTGCGGCAGGGAGCTCCTACAATGAGCAGTTCTTC.

The chain links TRBV5-6 to TRBJ2-3; no definite D call. Trimming removed 2 bases at V and 0 bases at J, with 7 bases between. The CDR3 sequence is 14 residues long. CDR1 is SGHDT and CDR2 is YYEEEE in the germline V gene. The CDR3 is CASSFGYSTDTQYF. In DNA, the CDR3 is TGTGCCAGCAGCTTCGGGTACAGCACAGATACGCAGTATTTT.